This T cell receptor beta chain came from a study of blood T cells in healthy people across ages. The germline V gene encodes CDR1 SNHLY and CDR2 FYNNEI. The CDR3 spans 13 residues. V lost 5 bases, J lost 8 bases, and 12 bases lay in between. Study findings and constraints: The fall in TCR beta diversity per million T cells was roughly linear with age.

Then a second PCR, running about 6 to 12 cycles, was carried out with a sample-barcoded 5' primer and a J-beta primer mix. CDR3-containing paired-end reads numbering at least 2.5 million came from each sample. TCRdb reprocessed the 5' RACE reads via MiXCR and lists one record per CDR3 protein. The data hold around 1.7 million distinct CDR3 sequences, with roughly 27% observed a single time. Per-sample PBMC isolation yielded at least 7 million cells. Remarks on this clonotype: What it binds is not known.

V usage is TRBV2 and J usage is TRBJ1-4; D is ambiguous. The TCR sequence derives from a woman in her 30s in good health. The specimen sequenced was blood. This chain's CDR3 is CASSIERWEKLFF. The CDR3 nucleotides are TGTGCCAGCAGTATCGAGCGCTGGGAAAAACTGTTTTTT. Full variable domain (outside the CDR3, taken from reference TRBV2 and TRBJ1-4): EPEVTQTPSHQVTQMGQEVILRCVPISNHLYFYWYRQILGQKVEFLVSFYNNEISEKSEIFDDQFSVERPDGSNFTLKIRSTKLEDSAMYFCASSIERWEKLFFGSGTQLSVL.